This is a list of T cell receptor beta chains from one sample in a study of CD8+ T cells in alopecia areata. The assay was immunoSEQ multiplex PCR, and TCRdb's table has in-frame clones only and misses some. Of more than 150,000 clones in the sample, 50% to 60% were seen once. The source was CD4+ T cells sorted from blood, collected at week 4, from a patient treated with tofacitinib. The receptors shown here come from a human donor with alopecia areata. Each CDR3 is given with its conserved first and last residue. A D gene is named only where the DNA matches it firmly.

d_gene,j_gene,v_gene,CDR3aa
-,TRBJ2-2,TRBV30,CAWSVPGSWAGELFF
-,TRBJ2-5,TRBV4-1,CASSQEQMRQETQYF
-,TRBJ2-5,TRBV9,CASSSPGIQYF
-,TRBJ2-1,TRBV29-1,CSASQGTAVNEQFF
-,TRBJ2-7,TRBV30,CAWSVGGTLGYEQYF
-,TRBJ1-1,TRBV11-2,CASSFNAGGTEAFF
TRBD1,TRBJ2-7,TRBV7-3,CASSWTGGRVSEQYF
-,TRBJ2-3,TRBV30,CAWRQGATTQYF
-,TRBJ2-3,TRBV29-1,CSVDIHGGASDTQYF
-,TRBJ2-4,TRBV7-9,CASSLDPTGNIQYF
TRBD2,TRBJ2-3,TRBV2,CASSRLAGVQDTQYF
-,TRBJ1-6,TRBV4-1,CASGAQVYNSPLHF
-,TRBJ1-1,TRBV15,CATKGDHYGTEAFF
-,TRBJ2-7,TRBV5-5,CASSLIGVHEQYF
-,TRBJ2-1,TRBV29-1,CSVERGNEQFF
-,TRBJ1-1,TRBV2,CASSEARVNTEAFF
TRBD1,TRBJ2-1,TRBV15,CATSSDTGTAYNEQFF
TRBD1,TRBJ1-2,TRBV30,CAWSWETGNAYGYTF
TRBD1,TRBJ1-4,TRBV4-1,CASRERDSLPEKLFF
-,TRBJ2-1,TRBV9,CASSVDIGGGGTHEQFF
TRBD1,TRBJ1-2,TRBV7-9,CASSVLLGQAANYGYTF
-,TRBJ2-5,TRBV30,CAWSQPHGTQYF
-,TRBJ2-7,TRBV4-1,CASSQAATNTYEQYF
-,TRBJ1-1,TRBV7-2,CASGNLVNTEAFF
-,TRBJ2-6,TRBV7-6,CASSLGQGRSGANVLTF
TRBD2,TRBJ2-3,TRBV29-1,CSTRLAGGTDTQYF